A selection of T cell receptor beta chains follows, all from one sample in a study of shared clonotypes between healthy human individuals. The table came from immunoSEQ multiplex PCR; TCRdb's copy has only in-frame clones and leaves some out. The sample carries approximately 500,000 clones, 65% to 85% recorded once. What was sequenced was PBMCs. Source of these receptors: a woman in her thirties or forties in good health. Some clones in this sample may be carry-over from other donors' samples. CDR3s include the opening cysteine and the closing phenylalanine or tryptophan. The D gene is left open where the match is weak. Part of the rows lack a size; the others show once, few, many or a class for expanded clones.

>-|TRBJ2-1|TRBV7-9|TRBD2
TGTGCCAGCAGACCGATAGCGGGAGCCTACAATGAGCAGTTCTTC
CASRPIAGAYNEQFF
>-|TRBJ2-1|TRBV5-1|TRBD2
TGCGCCAGCAGCTCATCCAGCGGGAGGTCCAATGAGCAGTTCTTC
CASSSSSGRSNEQFF
>-|TRBJ2-7|TRBV2|TRBD2
TGTGCCAGCAGGTACTTTAGCGGGAGATCCTACGAGCAGTACTTC
CASRYFSGRSYEQYF
>-|TRBJ1-4|TRBV4-2|-
TGTGCCAGCAGCCAAGAGTTAAGGAGGCATCACTATTTT
CASSQELRRHHYF
>-|TRBJ2-7|TRBV18|TRBD2
TGTGCCAGCTCACCATTCAGCGGGGACCCCTACGAGCAGTACTTC
CASSPFSGDPYEQYF
>many|TRBJ2-3|TRBV5-1|-
TGCGCCAGCAGCTTGGGGACAATGACAGATACGCAGTATTTT
CASSLGTMTDTQYF
>-|TRBJ2-2|TRBV7-8|TRBD1
TGTGCCAGCGACCACTACCAGGGGGCGCCGGAAACCGGGGAGCTGTTTTTT
CASDHYQGAPETGELFF
>-|TRBJ1-2|TRBV29-1|TRBD1
TGCAGCGTCGCCACAGGGGGCGCGTATGGCTACACCTTC
CSVATGGAYGYTF
>-|TRBJ1-1|TRBV2|-
TGTGCCAGCGATCCCGACGGGACCAAAGCTTTCTTT
CASDPDGTKAFF
>once|TRBJ2-1|TRBV28|TRBD2
TGTGCCAGCAGCCCACCAGGCGAAGCGGGAGGGTCCCCCTACAATGAGCAGTTCTTC
CASSPPGEAGGSPYNEQFF
>-|TRBJ2-1|TRBV7-2|TRBD2
TGTGCCGGCAGCTTAGCGGGACTAGCGGGAGTGGGGTACAATGAGCAGTTCTTC
CAGSLAGLAGVGYNEQFF
>-|TRBJ1-1|TRBV7-6|TRBD1
TGTGCCAGCAGCCTTAGGACAGGGGAGAACACTGAAGCTTTCTTT
CASSLRTGENTEAFF
>-|TRBJ2-5|TRBV5-6|-
TGTGCCAGCAGCCAACAGCGGTACCAAGAGACCCAGTACTTC
CASSQQRYQETQYF
>-|TRBJ2-5|TRBV9|-
TGTGCCAGCAGCGTAGAGAGGGGTCGTGGAGAGACCCAGTACTTC
CASSVERGRGETQYF
>few|TRBJ1-5|TRBV28|-
TGTGCCAGCAGTTTACGGGGGGGGAACAATCAGCCCCAGCATTTT
CASSLRGGNNQPQHF
>-|TRBJ1-1|TRBV5-1|TRBD1
TGCGCCAGCAGCCTCAGGGGGCTGGGGAACACTGAAGCTTTCTTT
CASSLRGLGNTEAFF
>-|TRBJ1-2|TRBV28|TRBD1
TGTGCCAGTACATCGGGACAGGGGAGCGATGGCTACACCTTC
CASTSGQGSDGYTF
>-|TRBJ2-7|TRBV5-1|-
TGCGCCAGCAGCTTGGTTCGCGGGCCTTCCTACGAGCAGTACTTC
CASSLVRGPSYEQYF
>-|TRBJ2-7|TRBV7-8|-
TGTGCCAGCAGCTTAGGGGGTCTGGACTACGAGCAGTACTTC
CASSLGGLDYEQYF
>-|TRBJ2-1|TRBV5-1|-
TGCGCCAGCAGCCAACGACCCGGGACTGCGGATGAGCAGTTCTTC
CASSQRPGTADEQFF
>-|TRBJ2-7|TRBV5-5|TRBD1
TGTGCCAGCAGCCCAGGGGGCGCCGACGAGCAGTACTTC
CASSPGGADEQYF
>once|TRBJ1-5|TRBV6-5|TRBD1
TGTGCCAGCAGTTACTCGACAGGGGGTCAGCCCCAGCATTTT
CASSYSTGGQPQHF
>few|TRBJ1-4|TRBV28|-
TGTGCCAGCAGTTTAGGAAGGGGAGAGGGAATTTCTCCCGTAGCAACTAATGAAAAACTGTTTTTT
CASSLGRGEGISPVATNEKLFF
>once|TRBJ1-2|TRBV10-3|-
TGTGCCATCAGTGAATCTGGTTGGACCTATGGCTACACCTTC
CAISESGWTYGYTF